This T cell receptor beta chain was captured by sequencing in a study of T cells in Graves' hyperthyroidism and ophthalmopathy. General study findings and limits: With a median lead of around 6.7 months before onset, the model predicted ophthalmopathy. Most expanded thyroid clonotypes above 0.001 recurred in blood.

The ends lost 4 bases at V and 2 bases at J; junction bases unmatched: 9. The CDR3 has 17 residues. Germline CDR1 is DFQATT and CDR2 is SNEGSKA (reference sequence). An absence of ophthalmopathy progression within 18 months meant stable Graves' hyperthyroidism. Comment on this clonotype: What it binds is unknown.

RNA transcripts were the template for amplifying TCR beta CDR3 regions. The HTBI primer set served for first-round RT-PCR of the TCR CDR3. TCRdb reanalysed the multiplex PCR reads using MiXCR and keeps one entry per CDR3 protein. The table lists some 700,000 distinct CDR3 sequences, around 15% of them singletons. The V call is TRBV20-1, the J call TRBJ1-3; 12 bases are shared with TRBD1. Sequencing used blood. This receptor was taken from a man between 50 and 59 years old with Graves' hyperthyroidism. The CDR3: CSATGTGGKGAGNTIYF. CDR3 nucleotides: TGCAGTGCTACCGGGACAGGGGGCAAAGGGGCTGGAAACACCATATATTTT.